The T cell receptor beta chain described here comes from a study of T cell responses to AZD1222 COVID-19 vaccine. Looking at the study overall: Doses given second, at about 4 or about 12 weeks, were pooled.

Measured with immunoSEQ multiplex PCR; TCRdb has only the in-frame clones, and not every one. Among approximately 100,000 clones listed, 91% were seen once. V was shortened by 0 bases and J by 5 bases, with 14 bases between the two germline ends. CDR1 SGDLS and CDR2 YYNGEE come from the germline V gene. The CDR3 runs to 15 residues. This sample comprised peripheral blood, obtained on day 0 of AZD1222 vaccination. This receptor was identified in an adult in good health. The gene calls are TRBV9 and TRBJ1-1; D not resolved. CDR3 coding DNA: TGTGCCAGCAGCGTAGATAGGGAGGCGCGAACTGAAGCTTTCTTT. Translating gives CASSVDREARTEAFF.